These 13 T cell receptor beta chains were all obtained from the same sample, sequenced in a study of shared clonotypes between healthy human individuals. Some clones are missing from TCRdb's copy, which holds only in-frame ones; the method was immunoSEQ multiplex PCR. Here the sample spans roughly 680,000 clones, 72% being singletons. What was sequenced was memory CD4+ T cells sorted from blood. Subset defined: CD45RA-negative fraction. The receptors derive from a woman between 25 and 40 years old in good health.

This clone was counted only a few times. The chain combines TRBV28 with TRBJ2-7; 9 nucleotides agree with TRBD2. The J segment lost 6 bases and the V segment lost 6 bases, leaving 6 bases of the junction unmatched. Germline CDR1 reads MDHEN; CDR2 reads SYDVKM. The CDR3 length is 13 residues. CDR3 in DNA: TGTGCCAGCAGATATAGCGGGAGCGGCGAGCAGTACTTC. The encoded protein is CASRYSGSGEQYF. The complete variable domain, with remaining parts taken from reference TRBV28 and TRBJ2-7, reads DVKVTQSSRYLVKRTGEKVFLECVQDMDHENMFWYRQDPGLGLRLIYFSYDVKMKEKGDIPEGYSVSREKKERFSLILESASTNQTSMYLCASRYSGSGEQYFGPGTRLTVT.

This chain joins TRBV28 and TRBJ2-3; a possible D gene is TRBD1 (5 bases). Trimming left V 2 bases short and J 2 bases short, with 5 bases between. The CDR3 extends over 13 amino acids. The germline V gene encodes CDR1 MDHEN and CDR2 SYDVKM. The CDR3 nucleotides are TGTGCCAGCAGTTTAGGGGCCACAGATACGCAGTATTTT. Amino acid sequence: CASSLGATDTQYF.

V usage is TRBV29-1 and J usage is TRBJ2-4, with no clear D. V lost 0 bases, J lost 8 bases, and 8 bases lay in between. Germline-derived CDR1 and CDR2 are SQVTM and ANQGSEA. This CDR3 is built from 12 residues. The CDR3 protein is CSVEDPGDIQYF. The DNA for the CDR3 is TGCAGCGTTGAAGACCCTGGAGACATTCAGTACTTC.

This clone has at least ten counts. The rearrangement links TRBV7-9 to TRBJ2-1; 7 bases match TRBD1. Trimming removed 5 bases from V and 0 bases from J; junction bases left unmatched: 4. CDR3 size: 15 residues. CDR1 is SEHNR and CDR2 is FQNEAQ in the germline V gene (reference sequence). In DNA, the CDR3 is TGTGCCAGCAGCGAGGACAGGTTCTCCTACAATGAGCAGTTCTTC. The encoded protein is CASSEDRFSYNEQFF.

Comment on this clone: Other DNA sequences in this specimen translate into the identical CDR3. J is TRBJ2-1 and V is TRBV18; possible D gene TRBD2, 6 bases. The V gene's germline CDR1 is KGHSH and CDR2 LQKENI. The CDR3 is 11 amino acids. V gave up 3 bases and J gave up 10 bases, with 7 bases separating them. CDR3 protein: CASSPEGEQFF. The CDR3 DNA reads TGTGCCAGCTCACCGGAGGGAGAGCAGTTCTTC.

The CDR3 DNA is TGTGCCAGTAGTCTTTCAGCCCGGGCGGGTGGCTACACCTTC. This translates into CASSLSARAGGYTF. The chain couples TRBV19 to TRBJ1-2; D is undetermined. V lost 5 bases to trimming and J lost 7 bases, with 17 bases between them. The CDR3 has 14 amino acids. Germline V gene lookup returns CDR1 LNHDA and CDR2 SQIVND (reference sequence).

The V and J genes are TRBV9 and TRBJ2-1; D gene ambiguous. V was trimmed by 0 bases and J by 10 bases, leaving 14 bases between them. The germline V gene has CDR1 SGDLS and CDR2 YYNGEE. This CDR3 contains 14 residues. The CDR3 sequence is CASSVAWGTAEQFF. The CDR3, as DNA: TGTGCCAGCAGCGTAGCTTGGGGAACGGCGGAGCAGTTCTTC.

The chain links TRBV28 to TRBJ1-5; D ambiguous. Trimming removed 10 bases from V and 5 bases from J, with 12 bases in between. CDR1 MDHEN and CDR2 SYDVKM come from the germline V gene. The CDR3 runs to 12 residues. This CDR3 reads CATTAVDQPQHF. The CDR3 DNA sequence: TGTGCCACCACAGCGGTCGATCAGCCCCAGCATTTT.

The CDR3 loop reads CASSDMAGMSAEQYF. CDR3 DNA: TGTGCCAGCAGTGATATGGCGGGTATGTCTGCCGAGCAGTACTTC. The chain uses TRBV25-1 and TRBJ2-7; weak D call: TRBD2 (5 bases). The CDR3 is 15 amino acids. Looked up from germline, CDR1 is MGHDK and CDR2 is SYGVNS. The V end was cut by 3 bases, the J end by 6 bases, with 18 bases between.

CDR3 residues: CASRDRLGNTIYF. DNA of the CDR3: TGTGCCAGCAGGGACAGGCTTGGAAACACCATATATTTT. The chain links TRBV6-5 to TRBJ1-3; 7 bases are a match to TRBD1. With 6 bases clipped from V and 3 bases from J, the junction kept 2 bases outside the gene matches. The CDR3 extends over 13 amino acids. CDR1 and CDR2 (germline): MNHEY, SVGAGI.

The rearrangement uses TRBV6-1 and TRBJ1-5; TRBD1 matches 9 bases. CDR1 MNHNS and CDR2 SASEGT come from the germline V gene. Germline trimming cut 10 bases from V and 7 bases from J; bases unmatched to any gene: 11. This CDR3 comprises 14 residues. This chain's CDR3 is CATRYGQGRQPQHF. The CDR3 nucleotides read TGTGCCACCAGGTATGGACAGGGGAGGCAGCCCCAGCATTTT.

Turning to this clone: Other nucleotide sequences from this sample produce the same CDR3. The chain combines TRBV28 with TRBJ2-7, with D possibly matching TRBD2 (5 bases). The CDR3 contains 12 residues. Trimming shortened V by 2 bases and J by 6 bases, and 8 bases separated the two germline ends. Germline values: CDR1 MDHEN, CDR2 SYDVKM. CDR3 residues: CASSLGGFEQYF. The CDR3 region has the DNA TGTGCCAGCAGTTTAGGAGGCTTCGAGCAGTACTTC.

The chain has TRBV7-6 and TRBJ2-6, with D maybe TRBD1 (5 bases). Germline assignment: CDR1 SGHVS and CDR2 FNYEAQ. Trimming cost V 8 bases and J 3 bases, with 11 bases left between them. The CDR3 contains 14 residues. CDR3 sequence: CASGIRDGANVLTF. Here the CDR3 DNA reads TGTGCCAGCGGCATCAGGGATGGGGCCAACGTCCTGACTTTC.